Listed below are T cell receptor beta chains from one sample, sequenced in a study of shared clonotypes between healthy human individuals. Data came from immunoSEQ multiplex PCR; TCRdb stores just in-frame clones and leaves some out. The data show about 2 million clones, with about 95% seen just once and 1.1% held by the top ten. Sequenced: naive CD8+ T cells sorted from blood. These receptors were collected from a man between 18 and 29 years old in good health. Each CDR3 is given with its conserved first and last residue. A D gene is named only where the DNA matches it firmly. Clone size is stated in some rows and not others, as once, few, many or a class when expanded.

D	V	size	J	DNA	CDR3
NA	TRBV10-2	NA	TRBJ2-3	TGCGCCAGCAGTGAAGGGGGCGGGGGGCCCACAGATACGCAGTATTTT	CASSEGGGGPTDTQYF
NA	TRBV19	NA	TRBJ1-1	TGTGCCAGTAGTATAGGGGGCAACACTGAAGCTTTCTTT	CASSIGGNTEAFF
NA	TRBV6-5	NA	TRBJ2-7	TGTGCCAGCAGTTACTCGGGAATAGAGAACGAGCAGTACTTC	CASSYSGIENEQYF
TRBD1	TRBV5-1	once	TRBJ1-2	TGCGCCAGCAGCTTGGATGGCGTAGGGGGCCCATATGGCTACACCTTC	CASSLDGVGGPYGYTF
NA	TRBV9	NA	TRBJ2-7	TGTGCCAGCAGCCCGAGAGGAGGGAAGTCCTACGAGCAGTACTTC	CASSPRGGKSYEQYF
NA	TRBV5-1	once	TRBJ2-7	TGCGCCAGCAGCTTCGGGACACGGGGCTACGAGCAGTACTTC	CASSFGTRGYEQYF
NA	TRBV13	NA	TRBJ1-2	TGTGCCAGCAGCTTAGGAGGGACCTATGGCTACACCTTC	CASSLGGTYGYTF
NA	TRBV28	NA	TRBJ2-2	TGTGCCAGCAGTTTAACTTCGGGAAACACCGGGGAGCTGTTTTTT	CASSLTSGNTGELFF
NA	TRBV27	NA	TRBJ2-7	TGTGCCAGCAGTTTCGGACACTATTACGAGCAGTACTTC	CASSFGHYYEQYF
NA	TRBV7-8	NA	TRBJ1-1	TGTGCCAGCAGCTTAGCGGGACGGTGGGCTGAAGCTTTCTTT	CASSLAGRWAEAFF
NA	TRBV6-6	NA	TRBJ2-3	TGTGCCAGCAGTTATTCAACGGGCGTCCCAGATACGCAGTATTTT	CASSYSTGVPDTQYF
NA	TRBV4-1	NA	TRBJ1-1	TGCGCCAGCAGCCAAACATCACCGGACACTGAAGCTTTCTTT	CASSQTSPDTEAFF
NA	TRBV7-9	NA	TRBJ2-7	TGTGCCAGCAGTCGCCCACATCGGGAGACAGAATCCTACGAGCAGTACTTC	CASSRPHRETESYEQYF
NA	TRBV7-6	NA	TRBJ1-6	TGTGCCAGCCGGGAGGACGGCTCCTATAATTCACCCCTCCACTTT	CASREDGSYNSPLHF
NA	TRBV12-5	NA	TRBJ2-3	TGTGCTAGTGCCCTTGCGGGGCCCACAGATACGCAGTATTTT	CASALAGPTDTQYF
NA	TRBV7-9	NA	TRBJ2-7	TGTGCCAGCAGCTTAGACATTAGCTCCTACGAGCAGTACTTC	CASSLDISSYEQYF
TRBD2	TRBV10-3	NA	TRBJ2-7	TGTGCCACCGTGGGACTAGCGGGAGGCTACGAGCAGTACTTC	CATVGLAGGYEQYF
TRBD2	TRBV27	NA	TRBJ2-7	TGTGCCAGCAGTCCATCTAGCGGGGGGCGCTACGAGCAGTACTTC	CASSPSSGGRYEQYF
TRBD2	TRBV28	NA	TRBJ2-3	TGTGCCAGCAGTTTTGTAGCGGGGCTATCCACAGATACGCAGTATTTT	CASSFVAGLSTDTQYF
TRBD2	TRBV15	NA	TRBJ2-1	TGTGCCACCAGCAGATCCCCCGGGACTAGCGGGGCCGCTAGCGATGAGCAGTTCTTC	CATSRSPGTSGAASDEQFF
TRBD1	TRBV18	NA	TRBJ1-2	TGTGCCAGCTCACCACCGGACAGGAGAAACTATGGCTACACCTTC	CASSPPDRRNYGYTF
NA	TRBV7-2	NA	TRBJ2-7	TGTGCCAGCAGCTTCTTTTTAGGGACTGCTGACGAGCAGTACTTC	CASSFFLGTADEQYF
TRBD2	TRBV7-9	NA	TRBJ2-3	TGTGCCAGCAGCCTGGGACTAGCGGGAGCGTCAGATACGCAGTATTTT	CASSLGLAGASDTQYF
TRBD2	TRBV5-1	once	TRBJ2-2	TGCGCCAGCAGGTCCTCTCCCTCGGGTCGTCGGGAGGAGAACACCGGGGAGCTGTTTTTT	CASRSSPSGRREENTGELFF
NA	TRBV7-2	NA	TRBJ1-5	TGTGCCAGCAGCTTAGCGAAGGGGTATTTGCAGCCCCAGCATTTT	CASSLAKGYLQPQHF
NA	TRBV29-1	NA	TRBJ2-1	TGCAGCGTCCAACCAGGAGCCGGGGATGAGCAGTTCTTC	CSVQPGAGDEQFF
NA	TRBV27	NA	TRBJ1-2	TGTGCCAGCAGTCCCACGGCCTATGGCTACACCTTC	CASSPTAYGYTF
TRBD2	TRBV30	NA	TRBJ2-3	TGTGCCTGGAGTGCCGGACTAGCGGGAGGGACCTCAGATACGCAGTATTTT	CAWSAGLAGGTSDTQYF
NA	TRBV2	NA	TRBJ2-3	TGTGCCAGCAGTGATAAGGGGCGCACAGATACGCAGTATTTT	CASSDKGRTDTQYF
NA	TRBV25-1	once	TRBJ2-7	TGTGCCAGCAGTGGCACGCGGGTACCATCCTCCTACGAGCAGTACTTC	CASSGTRVPSSYEQYF
TRBD2	TRBV5-4	NA	TRBJ2-7	TGTGCCAGCAGCACCGGGGGACTAGCGGGGTCCTACGAGCAGTACTTC	CASSTGGLAGSYEQYF
TRBD1	TRBV27	NA	TRBJ1-6	TGTGCCAGCAGGCCGGGACAGGGAGATTCACCCCTCCACTTT	CASRPGQGDSPLHF
NA	TRBV4-3	NA	TRBJ2-1	TGCGCCAGCAGCCAAGGTTCAGTCTATTCACCCATCAATGAGCAGTTCTTC	CASSQGSVYSPINEQFF
NA	TRBV30	NA	TRBJ2-2	TGTGCCTGGAGTGTATGGGGGGCAACCGGGGAGCTGTTTTTT	CAWSVWGATGELFF
NA	TRBV19	NA	TRBJ1-4	TGTGCCAGTGTTGGTGAGGGGGAAAAACCGTTTTTT	CASVGEGEKPFF
TRBD2	TRBV13	NA	TRBJ2-1	TGTGCCAGCAGCTCCGGACTAGCGGGGGCCCACCATGAGCAGTTCTTC	CASSSGLAGAHHEQFF
TRBD1	TRBV27	NA	TRBJ2-5	TGTGCCAGCAGCTTTCAGACAGGGGGCGCGTCTTGGGAGACCCAGTACTTC	CASSFQTGGASWETQYF
NA	TRBV7-9	NA	TRBJ2-5	TGTGCCAGCAGCTTAGACTGGGCCCCCCAAGAGACCCAGTACTTC	CASSLDWAPQETQYF
NA	TRBV7-9	NA	TRBJ1-2	TGTGCCAGCAGCGTATTACCCGGGACCGTTGTTTATGGCTACACCTTC	CASSVLPGTVVYGYTF
NA	TRBV5-6	NA	TRBJ1-5	TGTGCCAGCAGCTTGGCGGGTCAGCCCCAGCATTTT	CASSLAGQPQHF
TRBD1	TRBV2	NA	TRBJ1-2	TGTGCCAGCAGTCCCGGACAGGAGTGGCTTTATGGCTACACCTTC	CASSPGQEWLYGYTF
NA	TRBV4-1	NA	TRBJ1-1	TGCGCCAGCAGCCTGCTGCCAGGCTACACTGAAGCTTTCTTT	CASSLLPGYTEAFF
TRBD1	TRBV19	NA	TRBJ2-7	TGTGCCAGTAGTATCCGGGACAGGGGCAACGAGCAGTACTTC	CASSIRDRGNEQYF
NA	TRBV7-9	NA	TRBJ2-7	TGTGCCAGCAGCTTAGGTGACTTGGGCGAGCAGTACTTC	CASSLGDLGEQYF
NA	TRBV29-1	NA	TRBJ2-1	TGCAGCGTTGGACAGTCTGGCTACAATGAGCAGTTCTTC	CSVGQSGYNEQFF
NA	TRBV5-1	NA	TRBJ1-1	TGCGCCAGCAGCTCAGACCAGGGAGGAGGCACTGAAGCTTTCTTT	CASSSDQGGGTEAFF
NA	TRBV2	NA	TRBJ2-3	TGTGCCAGCACCAGCACAGATACGCAGTATTTT	CASTSTDTQYF
NA	TRBV4-1	NA	TRBJ2-1	TGCGCCAGCAGCCAAGGACTGACCGACTACAATGAGCAGTTCTTC	CASSQGLTDYNEQFF
NA	TRBV7-9	NA	TRBJ2-2	TGTGCCAGCAGCTTAGTAGACACCGGGGAGCTGTTTTTT	CASSLVDTGELFF
NA	TRBV7-2	NA	TRBJ1-1	TGTGCCAGCAGCGTCTACCAGGGTAACACTGAAGCTTTCTTT	CASSVYQGNTEAFF
NA	TRBV13	few	TRBJ2-7	TGTGCCAGCAGCTTAGGATCCTACGAGCAGTACTTC	CASSLGSYEQYF